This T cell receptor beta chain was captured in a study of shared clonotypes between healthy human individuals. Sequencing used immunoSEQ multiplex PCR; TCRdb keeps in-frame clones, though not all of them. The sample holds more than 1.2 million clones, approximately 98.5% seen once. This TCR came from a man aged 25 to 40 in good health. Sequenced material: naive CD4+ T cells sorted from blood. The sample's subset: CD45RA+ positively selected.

The chain's CDR3 is CASGQGDGYTF. The CDR3 region has the DNA TGCGCCAGCGGACAGGGGGATGGCTACACCTTC. V and J are TRBV5-1 and TRBJ1-2; TRBD1 matches 10 bases. This CDR3 has 11 residues. Germline assignment: CDR1 SGHRS and CDR2 YFSETQ. V gave up 7 bases and J gave up 6 bases; unmatched junction bases: 0.